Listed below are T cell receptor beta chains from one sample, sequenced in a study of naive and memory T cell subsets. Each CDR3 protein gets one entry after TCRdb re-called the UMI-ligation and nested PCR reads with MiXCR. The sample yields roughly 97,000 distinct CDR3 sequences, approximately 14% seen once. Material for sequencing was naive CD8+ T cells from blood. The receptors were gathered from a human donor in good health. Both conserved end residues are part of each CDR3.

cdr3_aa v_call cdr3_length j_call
CASSRGLAGTADTQYF TRBV6-5 16 TRBJ2-3
CASSFSLNQPQHF TRBV5-8 13 TRBJ1-5
CASNTQGTEAFF TRBV7-9 12 TRBJ1-1
CSALDNQETQYF TRBV29-1 12 TRBJ2-5
CSVEQGNSYEQYF TRBV29-1 13 TRBJ2-7
CASSPDPGRALYNEQFF TRBV27 17 TRBJ2-1
CASSVEASGYTDTQYF TRBV9 16 TRBJ2-3
CSGRGKDSYEQYF TRBV20-1 13 TRBJ2-7
CASSDNGYTF TRBV7-9 10 TRBJ1-2
CASSPARPGSGEKLFF TRBV12-3/TRBV12-4 16 TRBJ1-4
CASSLGGHPSYNEQFF TRBV7-6 16 TRBJ2-1
CASSLVGTSSYNEQFF TRBV5-1 16 TRBJ2-1
CASSSRNNEQFF TRBV11-2 12 TRBJ2-1
CASDAAGAEGTGELFF TRBV19 16 TRBJ2-2
CATEDRDTGELFF TRBV6-2/TRBV6-3 13 TRBJ2-2
CASSETSGTPSGELFF TRBV2 16 TRBJ2-2
CASSPTPAGSETQYF TRBV12-3/TRBV12-4 15 TRBJ2-5
CASSPPGREDNQPQHF TRBV18 16 TRBJ1-5
CANSPASGDTQYF TRBV6-1 13 TRBJ2-3
CASSQVAGLPEAFF TRBV4-3 14 TRBJ1-1
CATSRLDLNYGYTF TRBV15 14 TRBJ1-2
CASSEGIGRDSNYGYTF TRBV6-1 17 TRBJ1-2
CSAGTEYQETQYF TRBV20-1 13 TRBJ2-5
CSAFHMTGYQETQYF TRBV20-1 15 TRBJ2-5
CASSPDWGQPLHF TRBV25-1 13 TRBJ1-6
CASSLVAGDPPGANVLTF TRBV27 18 TRBJ2-6
CASSPGVSYEQYF TRBV7-9 13 TRBJ2-7
CSVVHGNTIYF TRBV29-1 11 TRBJ1-3
CASSEFRELNTEAFF TRBV6-1 15 TRBJ1-1
CASSLAPGPIYEQYF TRBV7-9 15 TRBJ2-7
CASSQMGGQETQYF TRBV7-2 14 TRBJ2-5
CASSHESDSYNEQFF TRBV4-1 15 TRBJ2-1
CASSLRPGTGYEQYF TRBV13 15 TRBJ2-7
CASTLSASTEQYF TRBV7-2 13 TRBJ2-7
CASSFIPYEQYF TRBV7-8 12 TRBJ2-7
CASSFPGGPSYNEQFF TRBV28 16 TRBJ2-1
CAISAQGTDTQYF TRBV10-3 13 TRBJ2-3
CASSSRVSGELFF TRBV7-8 13 TRBJ2-2
CASSQVIGAGNNEQFF TRBV4-1 16 TRBJ2-1
CASSSVISTEAFF TRBV6-6 13 TRBJ1-1